The 25 T cell receptor beta chains listed next were all sequenced from one sample in a study of blood T cell repertoires in COVID-19. Clones were sequenced by immunoSEQ multiplex PCR, and TCRdb holds only the in-frame ones, with some missing. The data contain 350,000 to 550,000 clones, about 89% of them singletons. The material sequenced was peripheral blood. The source of these receptors is a woman aged 30 to 39 with acute or convalescent COVID-19.

J is TRBJ2-2 and V is TRBV6-5; no clear D gene. CDR1 is MNHEY and CDR2 is SVGAGI in the germline V gene. This CDR3 contains 14 residues. V lost 5 bases to trimming and J lost 1 base, with 8 bases between them. The CDR3 region is CASSNRRNTGELFF. Written as DNA, the CDR3 is TGTGCCAGCAGTAACAGACGGAACACCGGGGAGCTGTTTTTT.

This rearrangement joins TRBV7-2 to TRBJ2-3; tentative D call: TRBD2 (5 bases). Germline V gene sequence: CDR1 SGHTA, CDR2 FQGNSA. This CDR3 comprises 14 residues. V lost 8 bases to trimming and J lost 1 base, with 13 bases between them. CDR3 DNA sequence: TGTGCCAGCTGTCAGTCGCGGGGCACAGATACGCAGTATTTT. Its translation: CASCQSRGTDTQYF.

This rearrangement joins TRBV5-1 to TRBJ2-6; D remains unclear. V gave up 4 bases and J gave up 4 bases, with 9 bases separating them. This CDR3 is built from 14 residues. The germline gives CDR1 SGHRS, CDR2 YFSETQ. The chain's CDR3 is CASSGNLGANVLTF. DNA of the CDR3: TGCGCCAGCAGCGGTAACTTGGGGGCCAACGTCCTGACTTTC.

The genes are TRBV14 and TRBJ1-3; D uncertain. Trimming stripped 1 base from V and 8 bases from J, with 9 bases between. This CDR3 has 13 residues. Germline V gene data show CDR1 as SGHDN and CDR2 as FVKESK. CDR3 region: CASSQVRGDTIYF. The DNA for the CDR3 is TGTGCCAGCAGCCAAGTCCGAGGAGACACCATATATTTT.

DNA for the CDR3: TGCGCCAGCAGCTTGCAGGGGATGAGGGACACCATATATTTT. Its protein is CASSLQGMRDTIYF. This sequence joins TRBV5-1 and TRBJ1-3; D perhaps matches TRBD1 (6 bases). The CDR3 spans 14 residues. V was shortened by 1 base and J by 8 bases, with 13 bases between the two germline ends. Per germline, CDR1 SGHRS and CDR2 YFSETQ.

The chain employs TRBV2 and TRBJ2-1; maybe TRBD1 (6 bases). V lost 5 bases, J lost 8 bases, and 16 bases lay in between. Germline CDR1 SNHLY, CDR2 FYNNEI. The CDR3 is 14 residues long. Here the CDR3 reads CASSPNRDVYEQFF. The CDR3 DNA sequence: TGTGCCAGCAGTCCGAACAGGGACGTCTATGAGCAGTTCTTC.

The V and J genes are TRBV12-3 or TRBV12-4 and TRBJ1-1; D is perhaps TRBD1 (5 bases). The CDR3 sequence is 12 residues long. V dropped 5 bases and J dropped 6 bases, with 10 bases sitting between them. The CDR3 loop reads CASSPGSPEAFF. The CDR3, as DNA: TGTGCCAGCAGTCCAGGGTCCCCTGAAGCTTTCTTT.

The V call is TRBV5-4, the J call TRBJ2-7; D might be TRBD1 (5 bases). The CDR3 has 13 amino acids. V was cut by 4 bases and J by 6 bases, with 14 bases left in between. Germline V gene lookup returns CDR1 SGHNT and CDR2 YYREEE (reference sequence). Written as DNA, the CDR3 is TGTGCCAGCAGCCAACACCAGGGATCCGAGCAGTACTTC. Its translation is CASSQHQGSEQYF.

The rearrangement joins TRBV4-1 to TRBJ2-7; TRBD1 agrees at 9 bases. The CDR3 runs 14 residues. CDR1 and CDR2 (germline): MGHRA, YSYEKL. V lost 3 bases and J lost 4; bases outside the gene matches: 4. For the CDR3, the DNA is TGCGCCAGCAGCCACAAGGACAGGGGTTACGAGCAGTACTTC. Encoded protein: CASSHKDRGYEQYF.

The rearrangement links TRBV19 to TRBJ2-1, with 11 positions matching TRBD2. The CDR3 consists of 16 residues. Trimming took 4 bases from V and 0 from J; bases not matched to a gene: 2. Germline CDR1 and CDR2: LNHDA and SQIVND (reference sequence). In nucleotides, the CDR3 is TGTGCCAGTAGTAGCACTAGCGGGGGCTCCTACAATGAGCAGTTCTTC. It translates to CASSSTSGGSYNEQFF.

The chain joins TRBV6-1 to TRBJ1-3, with a weak D call TRBD1 (5 bases). The V end lost 4 bases, the J end lost 7 bases, and 20 bases lay between the germline ends. The CDR3 loop spans 16 amino acids. CDR1 is MNHNS, CDR2 SASEGT, per germline. The CDR3 nucleotides are TGTGCCAGCAGTGCCCCGACAGTTATTCGGGGGAACACCATATATTTT. Amino acids: CASSAPTVIRGNTIYF.

The rearrangement links TRBV24-1 to TRBJ1-2; D unclear. Germline loops: CDR1 KGHDR, CDR2 SFDVKD. The length of the CDR3 is 12 residues. The V end was cut by 9 bases, the J end by 2 bases, with 9 bases between. CDR3 DNA sequence: TGTGCCACCGCCGACACAAACTATGGCTACACCTTC. Protein: CATADTNYGYTF.

V is TRBV5-6 and J is TRBJ1-1; D is unresolved. V lost 0 bases and J lost 8, with 8 bases in between. The CDR3 length is 12 residues. Per the germline V gene, CDR1 is SGHDT and CDR2 is YYEEEE. The CDR3 loop is CASSLVRREAFF. The CDR3 DNA reads TGTGCCAGCAGCTTGGTTAGGAGAGAAGCTTTCTTT.

The genes are TRBV10-3 and TRBJ1-5, with 10 bases matching TRBD1. The CDR3 is made up of 14 amino acids. Trimming took 10 bases from V and 2 from J; bases not matched to a gene: 5. Germline CDR1 and CDR2: ENHRY and SYGVKD. This CDR3 reads CATSGQGGNQPQHF. The CDR3 DNA reads TGTGCCACCTCTGGACAGGGGGGCAATCAGCCCCAGCATTTT.

The V call is TRBV2, the J call TRBJ1-1; possibly TRBD1 for D (5 bases). The CDR3 runs 13 residues. Germline loops: CDR1 SNHLY, CDR2 FYNNEI. The germline V and J ends were trimmed by 5 bases and 6 bases, with 13 bases remaining between them. CDR3 amino acids: CASSLNRISEAFF. The CDR3, as DNA: TGTGCCAGCAGTCTTAACAGGATTTCTGAAGCTTTCTTT.

The CDR3 sequence is CASVVRAGNYEQYF. CDR3 DNA sequence: TGTGCCAGCGTTGTTAGAGCAGGGAACTACGAGCAGTACTTC. The chain links TRBV6-5 to TRBJ2-7; D is perhaps TRBD1 (5 bases). Germline-derived CDR1 and CDR2 are MNHEY and SVGAGI. The ends were cut back, 8 bases at V and 3 bases at J, with 17 bases in the middle. The CDR3 consists of 14 residues.

V and J are TRBV9 and TRBJ1-1; no reliable D call. Trimming left V 6 bases short and J 1 base short, with 13 bases between. Germline V gives CDR1 SGDLS, CDR2 YYNGEE. This CDR3 is 14 amino acids long. The chain's CDR3 is CASNPLGENTEAFF. DNA for the CDR3: TGTGCCAGCAACCCCCTCGGAGAGAACACTGAAGCTTTCTTT.

This sequence joins TRBV15 and TRBJ1-6; 11 bases match TRBD1. The CDR3 consists of 15 residues. V gave up 4 bases and J gave up 10 bases; unmatched junction bases: 6. Germline-derived CDR1 and CDR2 are LNHNV and YYDKDF (reference sequence). CDR3 sequence (DNA): TGTGCCACCAGCAATGGGGACAGGGGGGGATCACCCCTCCACTTT. This codes for CATSNGDRGGSPLHF.

The genes are TRBV6-2 or TRBV6-3 and TRBJ2-3; 9 bases line up with TRBD2. The CDR3 contains 15 residues. CDR1 is MNHEY and CDR2 is SVGEGT in the germline V gene. The V gene end was trimmed by 1 base and the J gene end by 4 bases; junction bases not matched to a gene: 3. The CDR3 spells CASSYWRGGSDTQYF. The CDR3 nucleotides are TGTGCCAGCAGTTACTGGCGGGGGGGCTCAGATACGCAGTATTTT.

The DNA for the CDR3 is TGTGCCAGCAGGGTGGACAGGGCCTCTAGAGAGGTGTTTTTT. Its translation is CASRVDRASREVFF. The chain uses TRBV27 and TRBJ1-4, with 8 bases identical to TRBD1. CDR3 length: 14 residues. Unmatched junction bases numbered 15, after V lost 6 bases and J lost 15 bases. The V gene's germline CDR1 is MNHEY and CDR2 SMNVEV (reference sequence).

The V and J genes are TRBV24-1 and TRBJ2-1; maybe TRBD2 (5 bases). Per the germline V gene, CDR1 is KGHDR and CDR2 is SFDVKD. V shed 6 bases and J shed 0 bases, with 8 bases lying between them. CDR3 length equals 14 residues. The CDR3 reads CATSRGSSYNEQFF. In nucleotides, the CDR3 is TGTGCCACCAGTCGGGGAAGCTCCTACAATGAGCAGTTCTTC.

The gene calls are TRBV7-3 and TRBJ2-5, with D possibly matching TRBD1 (5 bases). CDR3 size: 15 residues. With 0 bases removed from V and 4 bases from J, the gap between germline ends came to 12 bases. Germline V gene data show CDR1 as SGHTA and CDR2 as FQGTGA. DNA of the CDR3: TGTGCCAGCAGCTTAACAGGGGATTCTCGAGAGACCCAGTACTTC. Translating gives CASSLTGDSRETQYF.

CDR3 DNA sequence: TGTGCCAGCAGTTCGGGCGCCAGCGGGGAGGGTGAGACCCAGTACTTC. As protein: CASSSGASGEGETQYF. The rearrangement joins TRBV11-3 to TRBJ2-5, with 7 positions matching TRBD2. V gave up 6 bases and J gave up 5 bases; unmatched junction bases: 15. The germline CDR1 and CDR2 sequences are SGHNT and YENEEA. This CDR3 comprises 16 residues.

The V gene is TRBV30, the J gene TRBJ1-1; D remains ambiguous. The CDR3 sequence is 12 residues long. CDR1 GTSNPN and CDR2 SVGIG come from the germline V gene (reference sequence). V was trimmed by 3 bases and J by 4 bases, leaving 9 bases between them. CDR3 sequence: CAWSSYVTEAFF. The CDR3 DNA reads TGTGCCTGGAGCTCGTATGTCACTGAAGCTTTCTTT.

This clone was detected only a few times. The V call is TRBV4-1, the J call TRBJ1-1; D gene uncertain. The CDR3 is 15 amino acids. Germline-derived CDR1 and CDR2 are MGHRA and YSYEKL. The germline V and J ends were trimmed by 4 bases and 5 bases, with 17 bases remaining between them. The CDR3 here is CASSRGGGLWTEAFF. DNA for the CDR3: TGCGCCAGCAGCCGGGGAGGAGGGTTGTGGACTGAAGCTTTCTTT.